This T cell receptor (beta chain) was recorded in a study of T-cell reconstitution after alpha-beta-depleted transplantation in children (dated by TCRdb to the mid-2010s). For context, the study as a whole: The study quantitatively tracked T-cell immune reconstitution after TCRalphabeta/CD19-depleted allogeneic hematopoietic cell transplantation in children using TCR repertoire profiling.

The CDR3 measures 12 amino acids from cysteine to phenylalanine. Only the CDR3 region is kept as DNA, spanning 36 bases read in frame from base 1. The germline V gene provides CDR1 MNHEY and CDR2 SVGEGT. The V end loses 7 bases and the J end loses 3 bases, and a stretch of 10 bases separates them. Libraries were made using PCR. These reads were obtained on an Illumina HiSeq 2500. Molecular barcoding was employed in the preparation of TCR libraries, with unique molecular identifiers being used to normalize TCRbeta repertoire quantification. TCRdb handled the public reads itself, with Q25 trimming in fastp and clone calling in MiXCR, and kept productive beta chains. Each CDR3 protein appears once, grouped with its most common genes and DNA. The sample includes 490,000 or so distinct CDR3 sequences, with under 15% observed a single time. The ten largest clones add up to around 5.6% of the sample. This clonotype appeared a few times. It lacks a known antigen. The input lacks base qualities; no much larger clone sits a single base away.

The TCR was taken from a human donor who donated a stem cell graft to a child with combined immunodeficiency. The sequence is built from TRBV6-2 or TRBV6-3 and TRBJ2-7; the D region possibly corresponds to TRBD2 (5 bases align). Source: PBMCs from the stem cell graft donor, taken from the stem cell graft. The nucleotides read TGTGCCAGCACCTCGGGGTTCTACGAGCAGTACTTC. Its coded protein is CASTSGFYEQYF.